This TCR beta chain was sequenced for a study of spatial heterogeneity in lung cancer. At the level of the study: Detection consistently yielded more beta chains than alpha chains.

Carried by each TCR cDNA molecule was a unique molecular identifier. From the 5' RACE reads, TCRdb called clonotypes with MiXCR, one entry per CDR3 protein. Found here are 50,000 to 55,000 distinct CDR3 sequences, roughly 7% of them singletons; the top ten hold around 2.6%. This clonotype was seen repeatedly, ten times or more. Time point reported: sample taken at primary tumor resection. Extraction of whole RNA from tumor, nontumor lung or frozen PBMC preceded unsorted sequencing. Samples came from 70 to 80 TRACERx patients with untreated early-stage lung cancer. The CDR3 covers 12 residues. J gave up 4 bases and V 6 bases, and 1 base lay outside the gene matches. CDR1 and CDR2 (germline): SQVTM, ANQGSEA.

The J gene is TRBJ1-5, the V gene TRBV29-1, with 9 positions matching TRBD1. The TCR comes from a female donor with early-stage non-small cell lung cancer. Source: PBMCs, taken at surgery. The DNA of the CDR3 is TGCAGCGTAGGGACAGGGAATCAGCCCCAGCATTTT. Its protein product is CSVGTGNQPQHF.